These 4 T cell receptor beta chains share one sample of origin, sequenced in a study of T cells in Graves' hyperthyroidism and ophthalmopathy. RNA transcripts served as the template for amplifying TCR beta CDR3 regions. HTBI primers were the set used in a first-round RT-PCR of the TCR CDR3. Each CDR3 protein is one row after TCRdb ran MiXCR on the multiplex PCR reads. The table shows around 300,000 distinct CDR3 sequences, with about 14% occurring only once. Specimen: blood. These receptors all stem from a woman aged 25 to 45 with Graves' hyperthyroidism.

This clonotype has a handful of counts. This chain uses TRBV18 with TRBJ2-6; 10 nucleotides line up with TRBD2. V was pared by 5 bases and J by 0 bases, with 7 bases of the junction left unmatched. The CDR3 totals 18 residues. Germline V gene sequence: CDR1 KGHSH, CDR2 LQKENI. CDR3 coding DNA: TGTGCCAGCTCAGACCGGACTAGCGGTACCTCTGGGGCCAACGTCCTGACTTTC. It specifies CASSDRTSGTSGANVLTF.

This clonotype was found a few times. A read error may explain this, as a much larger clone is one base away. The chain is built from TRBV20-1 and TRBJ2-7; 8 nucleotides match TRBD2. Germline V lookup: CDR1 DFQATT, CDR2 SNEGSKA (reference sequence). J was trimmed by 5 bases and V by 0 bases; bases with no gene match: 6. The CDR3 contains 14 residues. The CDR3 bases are TGCAGTGCTAGAGATTACGGGAGGGCTGACGAGCAGTACTTC. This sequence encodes CSARDYGRADEQYF.

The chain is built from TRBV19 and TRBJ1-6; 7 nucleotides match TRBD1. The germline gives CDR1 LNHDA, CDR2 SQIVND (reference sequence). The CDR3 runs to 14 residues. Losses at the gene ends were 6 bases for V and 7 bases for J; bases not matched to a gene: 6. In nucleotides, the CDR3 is TGTGCCAGTAGGACAGGGCCTGAAAATTCACCCCTCCACTTT. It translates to CASRTGPENSPLHF.

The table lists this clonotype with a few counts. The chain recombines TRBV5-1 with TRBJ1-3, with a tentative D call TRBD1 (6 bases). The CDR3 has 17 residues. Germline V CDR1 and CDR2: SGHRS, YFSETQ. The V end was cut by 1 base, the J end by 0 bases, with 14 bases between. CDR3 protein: CASSLRTAQLSGNTIYF. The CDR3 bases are TGCGCCAGCAGCTTGCGGACAGCTCAACTCTCTGGAAACACCATATATTTT. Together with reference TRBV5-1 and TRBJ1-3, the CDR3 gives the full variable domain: KAGVTQTPRYLIKTRGQQVTLSCSPISGHRSVSWYQQTPGQGLQFLFEYFSETQRNKGNFPGRFSGRQFSNSRSEMNVSTLELGDSALYLCASSLRTAQLSGNTIYFGEGSWLTVV.